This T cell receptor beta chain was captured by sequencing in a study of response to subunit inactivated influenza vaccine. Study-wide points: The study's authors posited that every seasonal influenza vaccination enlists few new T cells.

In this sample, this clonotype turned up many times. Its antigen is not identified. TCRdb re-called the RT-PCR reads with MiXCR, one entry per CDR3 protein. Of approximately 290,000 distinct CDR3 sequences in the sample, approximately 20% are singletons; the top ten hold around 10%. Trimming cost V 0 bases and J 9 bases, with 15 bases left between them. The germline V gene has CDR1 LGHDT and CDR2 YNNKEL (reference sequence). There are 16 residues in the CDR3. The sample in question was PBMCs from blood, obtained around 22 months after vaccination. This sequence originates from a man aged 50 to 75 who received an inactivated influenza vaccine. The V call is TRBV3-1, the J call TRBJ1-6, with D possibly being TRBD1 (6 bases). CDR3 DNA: TGTGCCAGCAGCCAAGATCTTAGGACAGCCAGTTCACCCCTCCACTTT. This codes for CASSQDLRTASSPLHF.